Listed below are T cell receptor beta chains from one sample, sequenced in a study of blood T cell repertoires in COVID-19. Sequencing was performed with immunoSEQ multiplex PCR; in TCRdb, only in-frame clones are kept and a portion is missing. The sample consists of roughly 440,000 clones, about nine tenths of them appearing once. Material for sequencing was peripheral blood. The receptors shown here come from a woman in her forties or fifties with COVID-19, enrolled during active disease. Both conserved end residues are part of each CDR3. D genes are given only for firm matches. Only part of the rows carry a size: once, few, many, or a class if the clone is expanded.

abundance: NA; d_gene: TRBD1; v_gene: TRBV6-6; j_gene: TRBJ1-1; CDR3aa: CASSSLTGQEAFF
abundance: NA; d_gene: TRBD2; v_gene: TRBV7-2; j_gene: TRBJ2-7; CDR3aa: CASSLSAAGASYEQYF
abundance: NA; d_gene: TRBD1; v_gene: TRBV2; j_gene: TRBJ1-2; CDR3aa: CASRLTPTGDKGYTF
abundance: NA; d_gene: NA; v_gene: TRBV19; j_gene: TRBJ1-5; CDR3aa: CASSIPAGRFGNQPQHF
abundance: NA; d_gene: NA; v_gene: TRBV5-1; j_gene: TRBJ2-1; CDR3aa: CASSLGAGPFDEQFF
abundance: once; d_gene: NA; v_gene: TRBV3-1/TRBV3-2; j_gene: TRBJ2-1; CDR3aa: CASSWTGYNEQFF
abundance: NA; d_gene: NA; v_gene: TRBV6-2/TRBV6-3; j_gene: TRBJ2-5; CDR3aa: CASSYLSSETQYF
abundance: NA; d_gene: NA; v_gene: TRBV11-3; j_gene: TRBJ2-7; CDR3aa: CASSFNRAAGEQYF
abundance: NA; d_gene: TRBD2; v_gene: TRBV6-6; j_gene: TRBJ2-3; CDR3aa: CASSYWTSGGTDTQYF
abundance: few; d_gene: TRBD1; v_gene: TRBV5-6; j_gene: TRBJ1-1; CDR3aa: CASSLELRTGETEAFF
abundance: few; d_gene: TRBD1; v_gene: TRBV24-1; j_gene: TRBJ2-5; CDR3aa: CATRGQGAETQYF
abundance: NA; d_gene: TRBD1; v_gene: TRBV6-1; j_gene: TRBJ2-2; CDR3aa: CASSVPGQGGSGELFF
abundance: NA; d_gene: NA; v_gene: TRBV27; j_gene: TRBJ1-6; CDR3aa: CASSFGQGNSPLHF
abundance: once; d_gene: TRBD2; v_gene: TRBV19; j_gene: TRBJ2-7; CDR3aa: CASSKSLAGGILSYEQYF
abundance: once; d_gene: TRBD1; v_gene: TRBV6-5; j_gene: TRBJ1-1; CDR3aa: CASSTGTGEVEAFF
abundance: NA; d_gene: TRBD2; v_gene: TRBV30; j_gene: TRBJ2-3; CDR3aa: CAWSRAGGRTDTQYF
abundance: NA; d_gene: NA; v_gene: TRBV7-9; j_gene: TRBJ1-2; CDR3aa: CASSLAGGPSYGYTF
abundance: NA; d_gene: NA; v_gene: TRBV5-6; j_gene: TRBJ1-5; CDR3aa: CASSSGTFNQPQHF
abundance: NA; d_gene: NA; v_gene: TRBV5-4; j_gene: TRBJ2-3; CDR3aa: CASSSGTVRGKDTQYF
abundance: NA; d_gene: NA; v_gene: TRBV4-1; j_gene: TRBJ1-1; CDR3aa: CASSQDNLNTEAFF
abundance: NA; d_gene: NA; v_gene: TRBV3-1/TRBV3-2; j_gene: TRBJ1-1; CDR3aa: CASSQEWEGRAEAFF
abundance: few; d_gene: NA; v_gene: TRBV30; j_gene: TRBJ1-6; CDR3aa: CAWSVKGDSPLHF
abundance: NA; d_gene: TRBD2; v_gene: TRBV10-1; j_gene: TRBJ2-2; CDR3aa: CASSPTSGASGELFF
abundance: NA; d_gene: NA; v_gene: TRBV30; j_gene: TRBJ2-5; CDR3aa: CAWNWGVQETQYF
abundance: NA; d_gene: NA; v_gene: TRBV5-1; j_gene: TRBJ2-1; CDR3aa: CASSLTDSSYNEQFF
abundance: NA; d_gene: NA; v_gene: TRBV3-1/TRBV3-2; j_gene: TRBJ2-1; CDR3aa: CASSQGATGYSEQFF
abundance: NA; d_gene: TRBD1; v_gene: TRBV11-1; j_gene: TRBJ1-2; CDR3aa: CASSPRTGPGYGYTF
abundance: NA; d_gene: NA; v_gene: TRBV6-5; j_gene: TRBJ1-2; CDR3aa: CASSYSPGQGFGYTF
abundance: NA; d_gene: NA; v_gene: TRBV28; j_gene: TRBJ1-2; CDR3aa: CASSKGRNYGYTF
abundance: NA; d_gene: NA; v_gene: TRBV2; j_gene: TRBJ1-1; CDR3aa: CASSAGGLTEAFF
abundance: NA; d_gene: NA; v_gene: TRBV3-1/TRBV3-2; j_gene: TRBJ2-2; CDR3aa: CASSQLRGRNTGELFF
abundance: NA; d_gene: TRBD1; v_gene: TRBV5-1; j_gene: TRBJ1-2; CDR3aa: CASSPRDRGRMNYGYTF
abundance: NA; d_gene: TRBD2; v_gene: TRBV3-1/TRBV3-2; j_gene: TRBJ2-7; CDR3aa: CASSPQSGGSYEQYF
abundance: few; d_gene: TRBD1; v_gene: TRBV28; j_gene: TRBJ1-3; CDR3aa: CASSFLGTAVSIYF
abundance: NA; d_gene: NA; v_gene: TRBV7-3; j_gene: TRBJ2-5; CDR3aa: CASSTRAGFWETQYF
abundance: few; d_gene: NA; v_gene: TRBV4-1; j_gene: TRBJ1-3; CDR3aa: CASSQDWSGLGNTIYF
abundance: NA; d_gene: NA; v_gene: TRBV11-2; j_gene: TRBJ2-3; CDR3aa: CASSLATDTQYF
abundance: NA; d_gene: TRBD1; v_gene: TRBV6-6; j_gene: TRBJ1-5; CDR3aa: CASRPRQGDSNQPQHF
abundance: NA; d_gene: TRBD1; v_gene: TRBV4-1; j_gene: TRBJ1-6; CDR3aa: CASGGQGESPLHF
abundance: NA; d_gene: TRBD2; v_gene: TRBV19; j_gene: TRBJ2-4; CDR3aa: CASTDGTSGVKNIQYF
abundance: NA; d_gene: NA; v_gene: TRBV5-5; j_gene: TRBJ2-1; CDR3aa: CASDSWVNEQFF
abundance: NA; d_gene: NA; v_gene: TRBV3-1/TRBV3-2; j_gene: TRBJ1-2; CDR3aa: CASSQYQPGHLMDGYTF
abundance: NA; d_gene: NA; v_gene: TRBV5-1; j_gene: TRBJ2-7; CDR3aa: CASSFDGYEQYF
abundance: NA; d_gene: NA; v_gene: TRBV3-1/TRBV3-2; j_gene: TRBJ1-3; CDR3aa: CASSQGVRRSGNTIYF
abundance: NA; d_gene: TRBD2; v_gene: TRBV13; j_gene: TRBJ2-3; CDR3aa: CASSSIAGEGPDTQYF
abundance: NA; d_gene: NA; v_gene: TRBV2; j_gene: TRBJ1-1; CDR3aa: CASSGQANTEAFF
abundance: NA; d_gene: NA; v_gene: TRBV5-6; j_gene: TRBJ2-1; CDR3aa: CASSLGSSYNEQFF
abundance: NA; d_gene: NA; v_gene: TRBV3-1/TRBV3-2; j_gene: TRBJ2-1; CDR3aa: CASSQDVGGYNEQFF
abundance: NA; d_gene: NA; v_gene: TRBV21-1; j_gene: TRBJ2-7; CDR3aa: CASSGGYRRSYEQYF
abundance: NA; d_gene: TRBD1; v_gene: TRBV6-5; j_gene: TRBJ1-2; CDR3aa: CASRTGLYGYTF
abundance: NA; d_gene: NA; v_gene: TRBV12-3/TRBV12-4; j_gene: TRBJ2-4; CDR3aa: CASSFGDFQYF
abundance: NA; d_gene: TRBD1; v_gene: TRBV5-4; j_gene: TRBJ2-3; CDR3aa: CASSFSQGQGSDTQYF
abundance: NA; d_gene: NA; v_gene: TRBV11-2; j_gene: TRBJ2-7; CDR3aa: CASSLAPGYVEQYF
abundance: NA; d_gene: NA; v_gene: TRBV6-2/TRBV6-3; j_gene: TRBJ2-1; CDR3aa: CASSPPKGQRPYNEQFF
abundance: NA; d_gene: NA; v_gene: TRBV7-9; j_gene: TRBJ1-3; CDR3aa: CASSLSVDSSGNTIYF